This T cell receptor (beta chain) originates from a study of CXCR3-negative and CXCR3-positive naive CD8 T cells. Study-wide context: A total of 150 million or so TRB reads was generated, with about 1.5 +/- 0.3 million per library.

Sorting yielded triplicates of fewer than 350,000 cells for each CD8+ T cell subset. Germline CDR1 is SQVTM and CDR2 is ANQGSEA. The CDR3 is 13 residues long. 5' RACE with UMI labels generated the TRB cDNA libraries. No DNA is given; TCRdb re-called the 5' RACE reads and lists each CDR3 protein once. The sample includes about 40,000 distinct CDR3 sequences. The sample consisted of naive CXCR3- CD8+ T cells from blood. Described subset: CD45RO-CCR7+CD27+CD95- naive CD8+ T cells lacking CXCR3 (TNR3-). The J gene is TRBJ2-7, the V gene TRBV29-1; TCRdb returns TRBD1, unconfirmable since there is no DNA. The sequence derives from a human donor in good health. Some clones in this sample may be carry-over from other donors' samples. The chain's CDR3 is CSVGTGATYEQYF.